Below, 17 T cell receptor beta chains from the same sample are listed, as sequenced in a study of cytomegalovirus exposure and HLA in healthy donors. The PCR was carried out with 60 Vbeta primers and 13 Jbeta primers. Produced via immunoSEQ multiplex PCR; TCRdb's table is partial and in-frame only. This sample has more than 90,000 clones, with about four fifths found just once. Sequencing was carried out using PBMCs. The receptors were sampled from a woman between 65 and 79 years old in good health and CMV-seropositive.

The count of this clone is one. The chain is built from TRBV5-4 and TRBJ2-7; 7 bases are shared with TRBD1. The J segment lost 7 bases and the V segment lost 2 bases, leaving 15 bases of the junction unmatched. Germline loops: CDR1 SGHNT, CDR2 YYREEE (reference sequence). The CDR3 is 16 amino acids. The CDR3, as DNA: TGTGCCAGCAGCTTTGGGACAGAGGGGAGAGAGAGGGAGCAGTACTTC. The encoded protein is CASSFGTEGREREQYF. Supplemented by reference TRBV5-4 and TRBJ2-7, the full variable domain reads ETGVTQSPTHLIKTRGQQVTLRCSSQSGHNTVSWYQQALGQGPQFIFQYYREEENGRGNFPPRFSGLQFPNYSSELNVNALELDDSALYLCASSFGTEGREREQYFGPGTRLTVT.

This chain's CDR3 is CASSPSKLAGGSYNEQFF. Here the CDR3 DNA reads TGTGCCAGCAGCCCCTCTAAGCTAGCGGGAGGGTCCTACAATGAGCAGTTCTTC. This sequence joins TRBV7-3 and TRBJ2-1; TRBD2 matches 12 bases. V lost 5 bases and J lost 1; bases outside the gene matches: 9. The CDR3 has 18 residues. Germline V lookup: CDR1 SGHTA, CDR2 FQGTGA. Filled out from reference TRBV7-3 and TRBJ2-1, the complete variable domain reads GAGVSQTPSNKVTEKGKYVELRCDPISGHTALYWYRQSLGQGPEFLIYFQGTGAADDSGLPNDRFFAVRPEGSVSTLKIQRTERGDSAVYLCASSPSKLAGGSYNEQFFGPGTRLTVL.

J is TRBJ1-2 and V is TRBV28; perhaps TRBD1 as D (5 bases). CDR3 size: 19 residues. Germline-derived CDR1 and CDR2 are MDHEN and SYDVKM. With 2 bases removed from V and 5 bases from J, the gap between germline ends came to 27 bases. The CDR3 DNA reads as TGTGCCAGCAGTTTAGGAACCTTAGGGGTGGGCTCTATTCGATATGGCTACACCTTC. Protein: CASSLGTLGVGSIRYGYTF.

This rearrangement joins TRBV28 to TRBJ2-3; 10 bases are shared with TRBD2. V dropped 3 bases and J dropped 4; count of bases not matched to a gene: 1. This CDR3 spans 14 amino acids. Per germline, CDR1 MDHEN and CDR2 SYDVKM. This chain's CDR3 is CASSFLAGADTQYF. CDR3 bases: TGTGCCAGCAGTTTCCTAGCGGGAGCAGATACGCAGTATTTT.

CDR3 protein: CASSLRSGNTIYF. In DNA, the CDR3 is TGTGCCAGCAGTTTGCGGTCTGGAAACACCATATATTTT. The chain has TRBV27 and TRBJ1-3; D call uncertain. Germline loops: CDR1 MNHEY, CDR2 SMNVEV (reference sequence). Trimming left V 3 bases short and J 1 base short, with 4 bases between. The CDR3 runs 13 residues.

Comments on this clone: In the same sample, other DNA sequences code for this CDR3. The V gene is TRBV11-2, the J gene TRBJ1-2; 9 bases are a match to TRBD1. V gave up 5 bases and J gave up 4 bases; unmatched junction bases: 11. Germline-derived CDR1 and CDR2 are SGHAT and FQNNGV. The CDR3 runs 16 residues. This chain's CDR3 is CASSPRPGTGFYGYTF. In DNA form, the CDR3 reads TGTGCCAGCAGCCCCCGGCCGGGGACAGGGTTCTATGGCTACACCTTC.

This chain connects TRBV6-5 to TRBJ1-2, with D possibly TRBD1 on 5 matching bases. Between the trimmed V and J ends, which lost 1 base and 4 bases, there was a span of 16 bases. The CDR3 totals 16 residues. Germline-derived CDR1 and CDR2 are MNHEY and SVGAGI. The CDR3 nucleotides read TGTGCCAGCAGTTACTTCCAGAGCAGGGAATCCTATGGCTACACCTTC. Encoded protein: CASSYFQSRESYGYTF.

The V and J genes are TRBV28 and TRBJ1-5, with D perhaps TRBD1 (6 bases). V dropped 10 bases and J dropped 2 bases, with 21 bases sitting between them. Germline V gene sequence: CDR1 MDHEN, CDR2 SYDVKM. The CDR3 consists of 16 residues. The CDR3 here is CATFIAGARGNQPQHF. The CDR3 region has the DNA TGTGCCACCTTTATTGCAGGGGCGAGGGGCAATCAGCCCCAGCATTTT.

This rearrangement joins TRBV16 to TRBJ2-3; 7 nucleotides line up with TRBD1. The CDR3 runs to 15 residues. The germline V gene has CDR1 KGHSY and CDR2 FQNENV. Losses at the gene ends were 1 base for V and 5 bases for J; bases not matched to a gene: 6. CDR3 sequence: CASSQFDRDLDTQYF. CDR3 coding DNA: TGTGCCAGCAGCCAATTCGACAGGGATTTAGATACGCAGTATTTT. The full variable domain, in which reference TRBV16 and TRBJ2-3 provide the parts outside the CDR3, is GEEVAQTPKHLVRGEGQKAKLYCAPIKGHSYVFWYQQVLKNEFKFLISFQNENVFDETGMPKERFSAKCLPNSPCSLEIQATKLEDSAVYFCASSQFDRDLDTQYFGPGTRLTVL.

J is TRBJ2-7 and V is TRBV28; TRBD2 agrees at 8 bases. Per the germline V gene, CDR1 is MDHEN and CDR2 is SYDVKM. The CDR3 consists of 15 residues. The J segment lost 0 bases and the V segment lost 4 bases, leaving 5 bases of the junction unmatched. The DNA of the CDR3 is TGTGCCAGCAGTTCGATTAGCGGGGCCTCCTACGAGCAGTACTTC. Amino acid sequence: CASSSISGASYEQYF.

The genes are TRBV18 and TRBJ2-6, with D tentatively TRBD1 (6 bases). With 3 bases removed from V and 2 bases from J, the gap between germline ends came to 17 bases. Germline CDR1 and CDR2: KGHSH and LQKENI. This CDR3 is 18 amino acids long. The CDR3 sequence: CASSPSGHGTAGANVLTF. CDR3 in DNA: TGTGCCAGCTCACCGTCGGGACACGGGACGGCTGGGGCCAACGTCCTGACTTTC.

The rearrangement uses TRBV19 and TRBJ2-5, with 8 bases aligning to TRBD1. The CDR3 totals 17 residues. Germline CDR1 is LNHDA and CDR2 is SQIVND (reference sequence). V gave up 5 bases and J gave up 2 bases; unmatched junction bases: 13. Here the CDR3 DNA reads TGTGCCAGTAGTTCGGCAGGGGGCCCCCGTTCACAAGAGACCCAGTACTTC. Translation gives CASSSAGGPRSQETQYF. The entire variable domain, with the rest obtained from reference TRBV19 and TRBJ2-5, is as follows: DGGITQSPKYLFRKEGQNVTLSCEQNLNHDAMYWYRQDPGQGLRLIYYSQIVNDFQKGDIAEGYSVSREKKESFPLTVTSAQKNPTAFYLCASSSAGGPRSQETQYFGPGTRLLVL.

The chain is built from TRBV28 and TRBJ1-1; 7 positions agree with TRBD1. The CDR3 loop spans 18 amino acids. Trimming cost V 6 bases and J 0 bases; bases outside gene matches: 16. Germline lookup yields CDR1 MDHEN and CDR2 SYDVKM. DNA of the CDR3: TGTGCCAGCAGACCCCTCAGGACAGGCTCTTTTATGAACACTGAAGCTTTCTTT. This codes for CASRPLRTGSFMNTEAFF. Full variable domain (rest looked up from reference TRBV28 and TRBJ1-1): DVKVTQSSRYLVKRTGEKVFLECVQDMDHENMFWYRQDPGLGLRLIYFSYDVKMKEKGDIPEGYSVSREKKERFSLILESASTNQTSMYLCASRPLRTGSFMNTEAFFGQGTRLTVV.

The V call is TRBV28, the J call TRBJ2-7, with 10 bases aligning to TRBD2. The length of the CDR3 is 13 residues. After removal of 9 bases from V and 4 bases from J, the junction contained 6 bases not matched to a gene. Looked up from germline, CDR1 is MDHEN and CDR2 is SYDVKM. CDR3 DNA: TGTGCCAGTTTTACTAGCGGGATTTACGAGCAGTACTTC. This sequence encodes CASFTSGIYEQYF.

This sequence joins TRBV28 and TRBJ2-7, with D tentatively TRBD1 (6 bases). The CDR3 has 20 amino acids. V lost 5 bases and J 3 bases, leaving 32 bases between the germline ends. Germline CDR1 and CDR2: MDHEN and SYDVKM. CDR3 DNA: TGTGCCAGCAGTGGACTTTACAGGGAGAAGGTGGGGGTATGGGACTACGAGCAGTACTTC. Translated, it gives CASSGLYREKVGVWDYEQYF.

V usage is TRBV5-1 and J usage is TRBJ2-5, with TRBD1 matching 11 bases. CDR1 SGHRS and CDR2 YFSETQ come from the germline V gene. V dropped 0 bases and J dropped 1; count of bases not matched to a gene: 2. The length of the CDR3 is 16 residues. DNA of the CDR3: TGCGCCAGCAGCTTGGCCGGGACAGGGGGCCAAGAGACCCAGTACTTC. Protein: CASSLAGTGGQETQYF.

The chain links TRBV29-1 to TRBJ1-5; D is unclear. CDR3 length equals 13 residues. The V end was cut by 5 bases, the J end by 2 bases, with 10 bases between. Germline V gene sequence: CDR1 SQVTM, CDR2 ANQGSEA. The CDR3 is CSVQVDGNQPQHF. In DNA, the CDR3 is TGCAGCGTTCAGGTTGATGGCAATCAGCCCCAGCATTTT.